The rows below give T cell receptor beta chains drawn from one sample of a study of CD4+ T cells in melanoma. The assay was immunoSEQ multiplex PCR, and TCRdb's table has in-frame clones only and misses some. The table shows about 50,000 clones, with approximately 89% occurring only once. Sequencing used peripheral blood. All receptors derive from a human donor with melanoma. CDR3s include the opening cysteine and the closing phenylalanine or tryptophan. The order of the fields is V gene, D gene, clone size, J gene, CDR3 protein, CDR3 DNA. The D gene is left open where the match is weak. Only some rows state a clone size, as once, few, many or a class for expanded clones.

v_gene: TRBV5-8
d_gene: TRBD1
abundance: -
j_gene: TRBJ2-5
CDR3aa: CASSLGTGVETQYF
CDR3nt: TGTGCCAGCAGCTTGGGCACAGGGGTAGAGACCCAGTACTTC

v_gene: TRBV11-2
d_gene: TRBD2
abundance: -
j_gene: TRBJ2-5
CDR3aa: CASSSASGGVRETQYF
CDR3nt: TGTGCCAGCAGCTCGGCCTCGGGGGGGGTTCGGGAGACCCAGTACTTC

v_gene: TRBV4-1
d_gene: -
abundance: once
j_gene: TRBJ2-5
CDR3aa: CASSQLGFGGRETQYF
CDR3nt: TGCGCCAGCAGCCAGCTGGGTTTCGGGGGAAGGGAGACCCAGTACTTC

v_gene: TRBV2
d_gene: -
abundance: -
j_gene: TRBJ2-3
CDR3aa: CASRQGTDTQYF
CDR3nt: TGTGCCAGCAGGCAGGGGACAGATACGCAGTATTTT

v_gene: TRBV4-2
d_gene: TRBD1
abundance: -
j_gene: TRBJ1-2
CDR3aa: CASSQDMDRGGYTF
CDR3nt: TGTGCCAGCAGCCAAGATATGGACAGGGGGGGCTACACCTTC

v_gene: TRBV6-1
d_gene: -
abundance: -
j_gene: TRBJ2-7
CDR3aa: CASSGPGQGGYEQYF
CDR3nt: TGTGCCAGCAGTGGTCCGGGGCAGGGAGGCTACGAGCAGTACTTC

v_gene: TRBV18
d_gene: -
abundance: -
j_gene: TRBJ1-6
CDR3aa: CASSPGTSGVSPLHF
CDR3nt: TGTGCCAGCTCACCGGGGACAAGTGGTGTTTCACCCCTCCACTTT

v_gene: TRBV5-1
d_gene: TRBD1
abundance: -
j_gene: TRBJ1-3
CDR3aa: CASSADRISGNTIYF
CDR3nt: TGCGCCAGCAGCGCGGACAGGATCTCTGGAAACACCATATATTTT

v_gene: TRBV30
d_gene: TRBD1
abundance: once
j_gene: TRBJ1-2
CDR3aa: CAWSRQGVGYGYTF
CDR3nt: TGTGCCTGGTCTCGACAGGGGGTAGGCTATGGCTACACCTTC

v_gene: TRBV5-1
d_gene: TRBD1
abundance: -
j_gene: TRBJ2-2
CDR3aa: CASSSGDREDTGELFF
CDR3nt: TGCGCCAGCAGCTCAGGGGACAGGGAAGACACCGGGGAGCTGTTTTTT

v_gene: TRBV11-2
d_gene: -
abundance: -
j_gene: TRBJ2-2
CDR3aa: CASSATWGGELFF
CDR3nt: TGTGCCAGCAGCGCCACATGGGGCGGGGAGCTGTTTTTT

v_gene: TRBV7-8
d_gene: TRBD1
abundance: -
j_gene: TRBJ2-7
CDR3aa: CASSLGYQGQVYEQYF
CDR3nt: TGTGCCAGCAGCTTAGGGTATCAGGGACAGGTCTACGAGCAGTACTTC

v_gene: TRBV27
d_gene: -
abundance: few
j_gene: TRBJ1-6
CDR3aa: CASSLNASPLHF
CDR3nt: TGTGCCAGCAGTTTGAATGCCTCACCCCTCCACTTT

v_gene: TRBV18
d_gene: TRBD1
abundance: -
j_gene: TRBJ2-1
CDR3aa: CASSPPGTGYNEQFF
CDR3nt: TGTGCCAGCTCACCACCCGGGACAGGGTACAATGAGCAGTTCTTC

v_gene: TRBV5-1
d_gene: -
abundance: -
j_gene: TRBJ2-7
CDR3aa: CASSPQGFLDEQYF
CDR3nt: TGCGCCAGCAGCCCGCAGGGGTTTCTGGACGAGCAGTACTTC

v_gene: TRBV5-1
d_gene: -
abundance: once
j_gene: TRBJ2-3
CDR3aa: CASSLIGVNTDTQYF
CDR3nt: TGCGCCAGCAGCTTAATAGGCGTGAACACAGATACGCAGTATTTT

v_gene: TRBV30
d_gene: -
abundance: -
j_gene: TRBJ2-2
CDR3aa: CAWSRGGGTGELFF
CDR3nt: TGTGCCTGGAGTCGGGGCGGAGGGACCGGGGAGCTGTTTTTT

v_gene: TRBV30
d_gene: TRBD1
abundance: -
j_gene: TRBJ2-7
CDR3aa: CAWSDLGQGVPYEQYF
CDR3nt: TGTGCCTGGAGCGACCTGGGACAGGGGGTTCCCTACGAGCAGTACTTC

v_gene: TRBV7-2
d_gene: TRBD2
abundance: -
j_gene: TRBJ2-7
CDR3aa: CASSLALAGGYEQYF
CDR3nt: TGTGCCAGCAGCTTAGCCCTAGCGGGGGGTTACGAGCAGTACTTC

v_gene: TRBV5-1
d_gene: -
abundance: -
j_gene: TRBJ2-3
CDR3aa: CASSLGGADTQYF
CDR3nt: TGCGCCAGCAGCTTGGGTGGTGCGGATACGCAGTATTTT

v_gene: TRBV9
d_gene: -
abundance: -
j_gene: TRBJ1-2
CDR3aa: CASSPGGDGYTF
CDR3nt: TGTGCCAGCAGCCCAGGTGGGGACGGCTACACCTTC

v_gene: TRBV30
d_gene: -
abundance: -
j_gene: TRBJ2-2
CDR3aa: CAWGAGSTGELLF
CDR3nt: -

v_gene: TRBV19
d_gene: TRBD1
abundance: -
j_gene: TRBJ1-1
CDR3aa: CASSRGQERQMNTEAFF
CDR3nt: TGTGCCAGTAGTCGAGGACAGGAGAGACAGATGAACACTGAAGCTTTCTTT

v_gene: TRBV11-1
d_gene: TRBD1
abundance: -
j_gene: TRBJ2-7
CDR3aa: CASSLAQGTAYEQYF
CDR3nt: TGTGCCAGCAGCTTAGCGCAAGGGACAGCCTACGAGCAGTACTTC

v_gene: TRBV19
d_gene: -
abundance: -
j_gene: TRBJ1-1
CDR3aa: CASSISLMNTEAFF
CDR3nt: TGTGCCAGTAGTATAAGCCTCATGAACACTGAAGCTTTCTTT

v_gene: TRBV27
d_gene: -
abundance: -
j_gene: TRBJ2-7
CDR3aa: CASSLFAEPYEQYF
CDR3nt: TGTGCCAGCAGTTTATTCGCGGAGCCCTACGAGCAGTACTTC

v_gene: TRBV28
d_gene: -
abundance: -
j_gene: TRBJ1-6
CDR3aa: CASRELRDGARSPLHF
CDR3nt: TGTGCCAGCAGGGAACTCAGGGACGGGGCTAGATCACCCCTCCACTTT

v_gene: TRBV5-5
d_gene: -
abundance: -
j_gene: TRBJ1-2
CDR3aa: CASSLEYYRGAYGYTF
CDR3nt: TGTGCCAGCAGCTTGGAGTATTACCGGGGGGCCTATGGCTACACCTTC

v_gene: TRBV4-2
d_gene: -
abundance: -
j_gene: TRBJ1-1
CDR3aa: CASSQGVRENTEAFF
CDR3nt: TGTGCCAGCAGCCAAGGCGTCAGGGAGAACACTGAAGCTTTCTTT

v_gene: TRBV2
d_gene: TRBD2
abundance: -
j_gene: TRBJ2-2
CDR3aa: CASSDGGTGTRNIGELFF
CDR3nt: TGTGCCAGCAGTGATGGGGGTACCGGGACTAGAAACATCGGGGAGCTGTTTTTT